The table lists the clone carrying this TCR beta chain with many counts. The antigen is unknown. The data were obtained in a study of human T cells and chemical hapten exposure. As the library was built, unique molecular identifiers were attached to individual cDNA molecules. TCRdb ran MiXCR on the RACE reads and lists one entry per CDR3 protein. The profile covers around 380,000 distinct CDR3 sequences, with around 4.8% appearing a single time and 2% to 2.5% taken by the ten largest. Notes on the study in general: High-frequency TCRs, those above 1 in 1000, stayed the same after DPC sensitization.

The time point was: patch test 1, 2 weeks after DPC sensitization. Treatment indicated: therapeutic diphenylcyclopropenone sensitization with weekly scalp DPC. CDR3 length equals 14 residues. CDR1 SEHNR and CDR2 FQNEAQ come from the germline V gene (reference sequence). Trimming took 0 bases from V and 5 from J, leaving 10 bases between them. The genes are TRBV7-9 and TRBJ2-5; the D gene is possibly TRBD1 (6 bases). This receptor was identified in a woman aged 50 to 60 with alopecia areata. Some clones in this sample may be carry-over from other donors' samples. The sequenced sample was whole blood, obtained in connection with sensitization to the hapten diphenylcyclopropenone (DPC). DNA for the CDR3: TGTGCCAGCAGCTTAGCTGGGGGCCTGGAGACCCAGTACTTC. It yields the protein CASSLAGGLETQYF.